This is a list of T cell receptor beta chains from one sample in a study of Ad26.COV2.S vaccination and SARS-CoV-2 variants. Measured with immunoSEQ multiplex PCR; TCRdb has only the in-frame clones, and not every one. This table has about 680,000 clones, more than 70% appearing once. Sequencing used peripheral blood, obtained in a trial of Ad26.COV2.S vaccine versus placebo. The receptors originated from a person between 18 and 65 years old who received the Ad26.COV2.S COVID-19 vaccine or a placebo. The CDR3 runs from the conserved cysteine through the conserved F or W. Fields, in order: clone size, V gene, D gene, J gene, CDR3 DNA, CDR3 protein. The D gene is left open where the match is weak. Clone sizes are given selectively: once, few, many, or a class where the clone is expanded.

abundance: -; v_gene: TRBV5-8; d_gene: -; j_gene: TRBJ1-5; CDR3nt: TGTGCCAGCAGCCGATGGCCCCGGTATAGCAATCAGCCCCAGCATTTT; CDR3aa: CASSRWPRYSNQPQHF
abundance: -; v_gene: TRBV24-1; d_gene: -; j_gene: TRBJ2-3; CDR3nt: TGTGCCACCAGTGGAGGGCGACGGGACACAGATACGCAGTATTTT; CDR3aa: CATSGGRRDTDTQYF
abundance: -; v_gene: TRBV25-1; d_gene: -; j_gene: TRBJ2-5; CDR3nt: TGTGCCAGCAGTGGTCCAAGACGGACCCAGTACTTC; CDR3aa: CASSGPRRTQYF
abundance: once; v_gene: TRBV19; d_gene: -; j_gene: TRBJ2-5; CDR3nt: TGTGCCAGTAGTGCCTCCGGGACAATGATTGTTGACTTC; CDR3aa: CASSASGTMIVDF
abundance: once; v_gene: TRBV2; d_gene: -; j_gene: TRBJ1-5; CDR3nt: TGTGCCAGCAACGCACTAGGGGGACTCAATCAGCCCCAGCATTTT; CDR3aa: CASNALGGLNQPQHF
abundance: -; v_gene: TRBV9; d_gene: TRBD2; j_gene: TRBJ2-1; CDR3nt: TGTGCCAGCAGCTCCCCGACTAGCTACGGGCACAATGAGCAGTTCTTC; CDR3aa: CASSSPTSYGHNEQFF
abundance: -; v_gene: TRBV25-1; d_gene: -; j_gene: TRBJ1-2; CDR3nt: TGTGCCAGCAGTGTGGGATTGGAGGGCTACACCTTC; CDR3aa: CASSVGLEGYTF
abundance: -; v_gene: TRBV15; d_gene: TRBD1; j_gene: TRBJ1-5; CDR3nt: TGTGCCACCAGCAGAGGGCAGCAGGGGGCAGATCAGCCCCAGCATTTT; CDR3aa: CATSRGQQGADQPQHF
abundance: -; v_gene: TRBV5-1; d_gene: TRBD2; j_gene: TRBJ2-1; CDR3nt: TGCGCCAGCAGCTTGGCCGGTAGCGGGACCTCCTACAATGAGCAGTTCTTC; CDR3aa: CASSLAGSGTSYNEQFF
abundance: many; v_gene: TRBV7-9; d_gene: -; j_gene: TRBJ1-2; CDR3nt: TGTGCCAGCAGCTCATATAAACCAGCTAACTATGGCTACACCTTC; CDR3aa: CASSSYKPANYGYTF
abundance: -; v_gene: TRBV9; d_gene: -; j_gene: TRBJ1-4; CDR3nt: TGTGCCAGCAGCCCTACTACAACTAATGAAAAACTGTTTTTT; CDR3aa: CASSPTTTNEKLFF
abundance: -; v_gene: TRBV7-3; d_gene: -; j_gene: TRBJ2-2; CDR3nt: TGTGCCAGCAGCCCGCCGGGGACCGGGGAGCTGTTTTTT; CDR3aa: CASSPPGTGELFF
abundance: -; v_gene: TRBV5-5; d_gene: -; j_gene: TRBJ2-1; CDR3nt: TGTGCCAGCAGCTCCGCCAACAATGAGCAGTTCTTC; CDR3aa: CASSSANNEQFF
abundance: -; v_gene: TRBV24-1; d_gene: -; j_gene: TRBJ2-2; CDR3nt: TGTGCCACCAGTGATTTGCAGGTCGCGAACACCGGGGAGCTGTTTTTT; CDR3aa: CATSDLQVANTGELFF
abundance: -; v_gene: TRBV11-2; d_gene: TRBD2; j_gene: TRBJ2-3; CDR3nt: TGTGCCAGCAGCTTCACTAGCGGGAGTTTCAGAACGCAGTATTTT; CDR3aa: CASSFTSGSFRTQYF
abundance: -; v_gene: TRBV13; d_gene: TRBD1; j_gene: TRBJ1-4; CDR3nt: TGTGCCAGCAGCGACCTCAGGGGGCTGGGCGAAAAACTGTTTTTT; CDR3aa: CASSDLRGLGEKLFF
abundance: -; v_gene: TRBV7-9; d_gene: -; j_gene: TRBJ2-3; CDR3nt: TGTGCCAGCAGCTTAGTTGGGACAAGCACAGATACGCAGTATTTT; CDR3aa: CASSLVGTSTDTQYF
abundance: once; v_gene: TRBV30; d_gene: -; j_gene: TRBJ1-2; CDR3nt: TGTGCCTGGAGTGTCAAACCCGTAGGGCCTACCTTC; CDR3aa: CAWSVKPVGPTF
abundance: -; v_gene: TRBV6-5; d_gene: TRBD2; j_gene: TRBJ2-2; CDR3nt: TGTGCCAGCAGTTACTCGTGGTCGGGAGGGACCGGGGAGCTGTTTTTT; CDR3aa: CASSYSWSGGTGELFF
abundance: -; v_gene: TRBV12-3/TRBV12-4; d_gene: -; j_gene: TRBJ1-1; CDR3nt: TGTGCCAGCAGTTCCGGCGAGAGGGCCGCTTTCTTT; CDR3aa: CASSSGERAAFF
abundance: -; v_gene: TRBV5-1; d_gene: -; j_gene: TRBJ2-5; CDR3nt: TGCGCCAGCAGCCCCCGACTGTCTGCCAAGGAGACCCAGTACTTC; CDR3aa: CASSPRLSAKETQYF
abundance: -; v_gene: TRBV11-2; d_gene: -; j_gene: TRBJ1-6; CDR3nt: TGTGCCAGCAGCCAGGAGCGATTCGCTTCACCCCTCCACTTT; CDR3aa: CASSQERFASPLHF
abundance: -; v_gene: TRBV6-2/TRBV6-3; d_gene: -; j_gene: TRBJ2-2; CDR3nt: TGTGCCAGCAGTTTTGGTACCGGAGTCGGCACCGGGGAGCTGTTTTTT; CDR3aa: CASSFGTGVGTGELFF
abundance: -; v_gene: TRBV7-9; d_gene: -; j_gene: TRBJ2-3; CDR3nt: TGTGCCAGCAGCTTACCACGGTCCACAGATACGCAGTATTTT; CDR3aa: CASSLPRSTDTQYF